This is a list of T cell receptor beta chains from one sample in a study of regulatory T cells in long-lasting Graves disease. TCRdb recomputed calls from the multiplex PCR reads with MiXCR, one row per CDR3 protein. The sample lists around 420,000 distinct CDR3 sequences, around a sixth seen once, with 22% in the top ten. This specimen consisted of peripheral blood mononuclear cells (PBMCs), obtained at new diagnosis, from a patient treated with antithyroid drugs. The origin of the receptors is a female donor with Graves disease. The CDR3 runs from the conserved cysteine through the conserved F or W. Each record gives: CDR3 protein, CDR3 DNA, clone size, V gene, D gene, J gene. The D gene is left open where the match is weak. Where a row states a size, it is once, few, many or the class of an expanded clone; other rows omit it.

CASSLEPHRLNTEAFF,TGTGCCAGCAGCTTAGAACCCCACAGGTTGAACACTGAAGCTTTCTTT,many,TRBV11-2,NA,TRBJ1-1
CSAQNDNRELFF,TGCAGTGCGCAAAATGATAACAGGGAGCTGTTTTTT,many,TRBV20-1,NA,TRBJ2-2
CASSLGGRDIQYF,TGTGCCAGCAGTTTGGGGGGCCGTGACATTCAGTACTTC,many,TRBV12-3/TRBV12-4,NA,TRBJ2-4
CASSDVTSFGEQYF,TGTGCCAGCAGTGATGTGACTAGCTTTGGCGAGCAGTACTTC,many,TRBV2,TRBD2,TRBJ2-7
CASSLASGRTTGELFF,TGTGCCAGCAGCTTAGCTTCGGGGAGGACCACCGGGGAGCTGTTTTTT,many,TRBV11-2,NA,TRBJ2-2
CASSGETSGRAYNEQFF,TGTGCCAGCAGTGGAGAGACTAGCGGGAGGGCCTACAATGAGCAGTTCTTC,NA,TRBV28,TRBD2,TRBJ2-1
CASSLVVNSPLHF,TGTGCCAGCAGCTTAGTGGTGAATTCACCCCTCCACTTT,NA,TRBV11-2,NA,TRBJ1-6
CASSNPRTEQFF,TGTGCCAGCAGTAATCCGAGGACTGAGCAGTTCTTC,few,TRBV12-3/TRBV12-4,NA,TRBJ2-1
CASSQRGGNNEQFF,TGTGCCAGCAGCCAAAGAGGGGGAAACAATGAGCAGTTCTTC,many,TRBV14,NA,TRBJ2-1
CASSGSETGVADYGYTF,TGTGCCAGTAGTGGCTCAGAGACAGGGGTCGCAGACTATGGCTACACCTTC,few,TRBV19,TRBD1,TRBJ1-2
CASSPPSQGGFEQFF,TGTGCCAGCTCGCCACCCTCACAGGGGGGGTTTGAGCAGTTCTTC,few,TRBV18,NA,TRBJ2-1
CASSLAGQNYEQYF,TGTGCCAGCAGTTTAGCGGGACAGAACTACGAGCAGTACTTC,many,TRBV12-3/TRBV12-4,TRBD1,TRBJ2-7
CASSFAGTYAGYTF,TGTGCCAGCAGTTTCGCAGGGACCTATGCGGGCTACACCTTC,many,TRBV12-3/TRBV12-4,NA,TRBJ1-2
CASSYAGERLFF,TGTGCCAGCAGCTACGCGGGTGAAAGACTGTTTTTT,NA,TRBV6-2/TRBV6-3,NA,TRBJ1-4
CASSEGGIRTDTQYF,TGTGCCAGCAGTGAGGGGGGCATCCGCACAGATACGCAGTATTTT,many,TRBV6-1,NA,TRBJ2-3
CASSSPGRSYGYTF,TGTGCCAGCAGCTCCCCCGGGCGCAGCTATGGCTACACCTTC,few,TRBV13,NA,TRBJ1-2
CASSSPSGQPYGYTF,TGTGCCAGCAGTAGTCCCTCCGGACAGCCTTATGGCTACACCTTC,many,TRBV2,NA,TRBJ1-2
CASSLYQIGGIRGYTF,TGTGCCAGCAGTTTATACCAAATAGGGGGCATTCGTGGCTACACCTTC,few,TRBV28,TRBD1,TRBJ1-2
CVSSFQGAGEETQYF,TGCGTCAGCAGCTTCCAGGGGGCTGGGGAAGAGACCCAGTACTTC,NA,TRBV5-1,TRBD1,TRBJ2-5
CSVADHTGKDQPQHF,TGCAGCGTCGCAGACCATACAGGGAAGGATCAGCCCCAGCATTTT,few,TRBV29-1,NA,TRBJ1-5
CASSQLAGGPHEQFF,TGCGCCAGCAGCCAACTAGCGGGAGGGCCTCATGAGCAGTTCTTC,many,TRBV4-3,TRBD2,TRBJ2-1
CASSRSNDEKLFF,TGTGCCAGCAGTCGGTCGAACGATGAAAAACTGTTTTTT,many,TRBV27,NA,TRBJ1-4
CATSSGTGGSYEQYF,TGTGCCACCAGCAGCGGGACAGGGGGCTCCTACGAGCAGTACTTC,NA,TRBV15,TRBD1,TRBJ2-7
CASSQEPWSGGPGDTQYF,TGTGCCAGCAGCCAAGAGCCTTGGAGCGGGGGGCCAGGGGATACGCAGTATTTT,NA,TRBV3-1,TRBD2,TRBJ2-3
CASSPTAAPSYEQYF,TGTGCCAGCTCACCGACGGCGGCTCCCTCCTACGAGCAGTACTTC,many,TRBV18,NA,TRBJ2-7